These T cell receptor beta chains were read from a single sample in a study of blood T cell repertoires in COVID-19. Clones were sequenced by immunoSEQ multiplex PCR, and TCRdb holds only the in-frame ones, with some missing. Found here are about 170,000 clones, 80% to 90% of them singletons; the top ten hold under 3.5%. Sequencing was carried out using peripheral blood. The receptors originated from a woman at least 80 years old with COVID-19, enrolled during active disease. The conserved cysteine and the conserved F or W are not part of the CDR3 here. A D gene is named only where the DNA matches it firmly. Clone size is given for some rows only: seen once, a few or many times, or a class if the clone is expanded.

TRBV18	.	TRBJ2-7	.	ASSSGDEQY
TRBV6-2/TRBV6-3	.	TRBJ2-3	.	ASSFGRADTQY
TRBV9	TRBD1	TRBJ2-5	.	ASSGGQWETQY
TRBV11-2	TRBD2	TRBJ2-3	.	ASSLGLAGRLSTDTQY
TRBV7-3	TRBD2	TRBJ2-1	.	ASSSLGRAGVSYNEQF
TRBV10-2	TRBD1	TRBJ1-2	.	ASRADRGQGYGYT
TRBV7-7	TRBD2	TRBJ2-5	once	ASSFSRGETQY
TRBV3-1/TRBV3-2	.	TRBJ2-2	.	ASSQEGRALWDTGELF
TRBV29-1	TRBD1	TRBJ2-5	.	SVEGLQLTGLETQY
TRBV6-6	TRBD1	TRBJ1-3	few	ASSQGGVGPGGNTIY
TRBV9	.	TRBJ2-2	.	ASSPRTNTGELF
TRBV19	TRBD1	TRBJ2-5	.	ASSMATGTVGETQY
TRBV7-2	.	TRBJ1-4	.	ASSLAGLTKLF
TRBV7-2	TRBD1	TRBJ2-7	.	ASSLRTSGTGGFYEQY
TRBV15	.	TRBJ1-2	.	ATSSGLWEGNGYT
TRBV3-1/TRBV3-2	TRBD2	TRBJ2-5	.	ASSQDWTSQETQY
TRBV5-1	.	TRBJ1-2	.	ASSSQEKLNYGYT
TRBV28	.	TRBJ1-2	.	ASSPRPNYGYT
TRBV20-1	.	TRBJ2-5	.	SARRETQY
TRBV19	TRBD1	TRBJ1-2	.	ASTPQGANRYGYT
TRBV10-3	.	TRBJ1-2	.	AISEGGVGGYT
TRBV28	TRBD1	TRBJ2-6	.	ASSPQPGQGPPSGANVLT
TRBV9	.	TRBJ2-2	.	ASTSSANTGELF
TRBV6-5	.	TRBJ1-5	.	ASTWEGRSNQPQH
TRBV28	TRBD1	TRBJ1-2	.	GARTGGNGYT
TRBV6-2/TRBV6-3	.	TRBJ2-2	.	ASSYPTLAANTGELF
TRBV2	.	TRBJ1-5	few	ASGSMSNQPQH
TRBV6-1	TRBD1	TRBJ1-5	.	ASSEGTGGIPQH
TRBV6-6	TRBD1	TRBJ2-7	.	ASSDNQGDRSWEQY
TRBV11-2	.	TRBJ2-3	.	ASRLHLPGYTQY
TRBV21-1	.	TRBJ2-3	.	ASSKEEGANTQY
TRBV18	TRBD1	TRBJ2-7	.	ASSPYRDRGNEQY
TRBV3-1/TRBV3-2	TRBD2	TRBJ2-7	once	ASSRMRTSDEQY
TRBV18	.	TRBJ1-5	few	ASSPFGRGSSNQPQH
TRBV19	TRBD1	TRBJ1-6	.	ASSKSGQGNSPLH
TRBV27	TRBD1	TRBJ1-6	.	ASSFDRANSPLH
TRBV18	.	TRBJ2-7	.	ASSLKTDAYEQY
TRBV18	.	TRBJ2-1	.	ASSLSGSDEQF
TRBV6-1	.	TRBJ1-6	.	ASSDKRRSSYNSPLH
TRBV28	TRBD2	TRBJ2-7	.	ASIDSGWKTYEQY
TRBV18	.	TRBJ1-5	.	ASSPLRDQPQH